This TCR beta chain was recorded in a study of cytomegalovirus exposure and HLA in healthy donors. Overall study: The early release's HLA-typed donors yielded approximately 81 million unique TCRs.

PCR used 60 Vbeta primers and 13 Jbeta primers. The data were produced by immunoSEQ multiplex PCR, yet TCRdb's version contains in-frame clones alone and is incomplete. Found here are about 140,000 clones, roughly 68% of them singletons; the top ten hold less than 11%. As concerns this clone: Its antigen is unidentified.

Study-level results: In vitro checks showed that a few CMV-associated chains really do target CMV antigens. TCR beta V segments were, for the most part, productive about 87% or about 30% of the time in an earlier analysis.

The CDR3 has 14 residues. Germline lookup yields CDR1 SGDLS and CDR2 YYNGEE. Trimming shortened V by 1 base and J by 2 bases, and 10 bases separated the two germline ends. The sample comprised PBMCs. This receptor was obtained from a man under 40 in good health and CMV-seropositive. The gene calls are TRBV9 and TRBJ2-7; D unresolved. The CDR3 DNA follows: TGTGCCAGCAGCGTATCAAGAGATACCTACGAGCAGTACTTC. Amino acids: CASSVSRDTYEQYF.